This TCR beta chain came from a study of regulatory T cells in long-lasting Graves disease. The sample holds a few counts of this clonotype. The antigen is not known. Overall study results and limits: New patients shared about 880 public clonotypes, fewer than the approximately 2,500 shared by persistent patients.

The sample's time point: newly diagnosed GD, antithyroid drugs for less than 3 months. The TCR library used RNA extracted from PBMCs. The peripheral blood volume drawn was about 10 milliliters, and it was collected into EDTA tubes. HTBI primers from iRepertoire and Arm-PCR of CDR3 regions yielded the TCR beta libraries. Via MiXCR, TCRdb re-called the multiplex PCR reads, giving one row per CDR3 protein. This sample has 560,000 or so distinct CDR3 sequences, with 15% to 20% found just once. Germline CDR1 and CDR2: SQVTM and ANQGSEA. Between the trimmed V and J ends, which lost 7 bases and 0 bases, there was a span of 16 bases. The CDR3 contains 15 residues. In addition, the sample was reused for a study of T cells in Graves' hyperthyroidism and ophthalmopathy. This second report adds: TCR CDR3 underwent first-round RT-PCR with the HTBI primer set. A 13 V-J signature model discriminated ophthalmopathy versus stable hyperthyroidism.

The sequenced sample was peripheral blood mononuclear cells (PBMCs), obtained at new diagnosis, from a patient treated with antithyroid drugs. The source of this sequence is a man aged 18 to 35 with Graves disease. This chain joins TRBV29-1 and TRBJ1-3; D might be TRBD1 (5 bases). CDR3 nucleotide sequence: TGCAGCGCCGGGGGGGGTTTGAGCTCTGGAAACACCATATATTTT. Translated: CSAGGGLSSGNTIYF.